Below, 16 T cell receptor beta chains from the same sample are listed, as sequenced in a study of blood T cells in healthy people across ages. Alongside a J-beta primer mix, a sample-barcoded 5' primer served in a second PCR lasting about 6 to 12 cycles. TCRdb re-called the 5' RACE reads with MiXCR, one entry per CDR3 protein. Of around 1,500,000 distinct CDR3 sequences in the sample, 28% were seen once. The sequenced material came from blood. All receptors derive from a woman under 40 in good health.

The chain is built from TRBV5-1 and TRBJ2-1; D possibly corresponds to TRBD2 (5 bases). This CDR3 has 17 amino acids. V dropped 4 bases and J dropped 0 bases, with 17 bases sitting between them. Germline V gives CDR1 SGHRS, CDR2 YFSETQ. CDR3 coding DNA: TGCGCCAGCAGCGGCGGAGGTTCTGATGGCTCCTACAATGAGCAGTTCTTC. Residues: CASSGGGSDGSYNEQFF.

This clonotype was picked up a small number of times. The genes are TRBV11-2 and TRBJ2-6, with D hard to call. This CDR3 is 17 amino acids long. V lost 5 bases and J lost 0, with 14 bases in between. Germline CDR1 is SGHAT and CDR2 is FQNNGV. CDR3 amino acids: CASSGDTISSGANVLTF. For the CDR3, the DNA is TGTGCCAGCAGCGGGGATACTATTAGCTCTGGGGCCAACGTCCTGACTTTC.

The rearrangement uses TRBV20-1 and TRBJ2-6, with TRBD1 as a possible D gene (5 bases). The CDR3 loop spans 15 amino acids. Germline CDR1 reads DFQATT; CDR2 reads SNEGSKA (reference sequence). V was cut by 3 bases and J by 4 bases, with 13 bases left in between. CDR3 sequence (DNA): TGCAGTGCTAGTTTAGGGGCCGCCGGGGCCAACGTCCTGACTTTC. Translation: CSASLGAAGANVLTF.

This clonotype was seen at least ten times. The chain is built from TRBV6-5 and TRBJ2-5, with D perhaps matching TRBD1 (6 bases). The CDR3 runs 13 residues. Trimming left V 10 bases short and J 6 bases short, with 18 bases between. Germline CDR1 MNHEY, CDR2 SVGAGI. As DNA, the CDR3 is TGTGCCACCCGGATCAGGGGAAGGCAGACCCAGTACTTC. Amino acid sequence: CATRIRGRQTQYF.

This clonotype appeared a few times. V usage is TRBV7-9 and J usage is TRBJ1-2; D gene unclear. The CDR3 runs 14 residues. Between the trimmed V and J ends, which lost 7 bases and 6 bases, there was a span of 18 bases. In germline, CDR1 is SEHNR, CDR2 FQNEAQ (reference sequence). CDR3 nucleotides: TGTGCCAGCAAGCCAGAAATACGCTATGATGGCTACACCTTC. Amino acid sequence: CASKPEIRYDGYTF. Based on the CDR3 plus reference TRBV7-9 and TRBJ1-2, the full variable domain is DTGVSQNPRHKITKRGQNVTFRCDPISEHNRLYWYRQTLGQGPEFLTYFQNEAQLEKSRLLSDRFSAERPKGSFSTLEIQRTEQGDSAMYLCASKPEIRYDGYTFGSGTRLTVV.

The chain uses TRBV12-3 or TRBV12-4 and TRBJ2-2; TRBD1 might be the D (5 bases). The CDR3 sequence is 15 residues long. The V end was cut by 6 bases, the J end by 6 bases, with 17 bases between. The CDR3 DNA is TGTGCCAGCAGGTCCGGATCAGGGATTGCCGGGGAGCTGTTTTTT. Amino acid sequence: CASRSGSGIAGELFF.

The chain couples TRBV7-9 to TRBJ2-7; 7 nucleotides align to TRBD1. CDR3 length equals 14 residues. Germline CDR1 reads SEHNR; CDR2 reads FQNEAQ (reference sequence). The V segment lost 4 bases and the J segment 2 bases; nucleotides outside the gene matches: 5. This CDR3 is CASSYNRGTYEQYF. The DNA of the CDR3 is TGTGCCAGCAGCTATAACAGGGGAACCTACGAGCAGTACTTC.

Notes on this clonotype: The junction and the germline gene differ at one end; a read error may be behind it. J is TRBJ1-1 and V is TRBV6-2 or TRBV6-3; maybe TRBD1 (5 bases). The CDR3 is 14 residues long. The germline V gene encodes CDR1 MNHEY and CDR2 SVGEGT. The CDR3 sequence: CVSSKRGRGTEAFF. The CDR3 region has the DNA TGTGTCAGCTCGAAACGGGGGAGGGGAACTGAAGCTTTCTTT.

The CDR3 region has the DNA TGTGCCAGCAGTGAATTAGGGGCAGGTCGAAATGAAAAACTGTTTTTT. It translates to CASSELGAGRNEKLFF. V usage is TRBV25-1 and J usage is TRBJ1-4, with a tentative D call TRBD1 (5 bases). Trimming pared 1 base from V and 5 bases from J, leaving 14 bases between. Germline values: CDR1 MGHDK, CDR2 SYGVNS. This CDR3 is built from 16 residues.

The chain employs TRBV2 and TRBJ2-2; D possibly corresponds to TRBD2 (5 bases). CDR3 size: 15 residues. With 8 bases removed from V and 1 base from J, the gap between germline ends came to 14 bases. Germline-derived CDR1 and CDR2 are SNHLY and FYNNEI. The CDR3 here is CASRSGNWNTGELFF. CDR3 sequence (DNA): TGTGCCAGCCGGTCGGGGAACTGGAACACCGGGGAGCTGTTTTTT.

This clonotype was found many times. This sequence joins TRBV5-1 and TRBJ2-6; no definite D call. The V end lost 7 bases, the J end lost 0 bases, and 11 bases lay between the germline ends. In germline, CDR1 is SGHRS, CDR2 YFSETQ. This CDR3 comprises 15 residues. CDR3 residues: CASSVEYSGANVLTF. In DNA, the CDR3 is TGCGCCAGCTCTGTGGAGTACTCTGGGGCCAACGTCCTGACTTTC. Full variable domain (remainder filled in from reference TRBV5-1 and TRBJ2-6): KAGVTQTPRYLIKTRGQQVTLSCSPISGHRSVSWYQQTPGQGLQFLFEYFSETQRNKGNFPGRFSGRQFSNSRSEMNVSTLELGDSALYLCASSVEYSGANVLTFGAGSRLTVL.

This clonotype was found a few times. The J gene is TRBJ1-6, the V gene TRBV7-8, with TRBD1 as a possible D gene (5 bases). The germline V and J ends were trimmed by 0 bases and 7 bases, with 10 bases remaining between them. CDR1 and CDR2 (germline): SGHVS, FQNEAQ. This CDR3 has 15 amino acids. CDR3 nucleotide sequence: TGTGCCAGCAGCTTAGCTGCAGGGCCCAATTCACCCCTCCACTTT. It is translated as CASSLAAGPNSPLHF.

Comments on this clonotype: The junction departs from the called germline gene at one end, perhaps through a read error. The chain links TRBV2 to TRBJ2-1; TRBD1 might be the D (6 bases). Germline V gene data show CDR1 as SNHLY and CDR2 as FYNNEI. The CDR3 consists of 16 residues. CDR3 residues: CVSTADVQGPYNEQFF. DNA for the CDR3: TGTGTCAGCACGGCTGATGTACAGGGACCCTACAATGAGCAGTTCTTC.

CDR3 loop: CASRPLTGTASYEQYF. CDR3 nucleotide sequence: TGCGCCAGCAGGCCTTTGACCGGGACCGCTTCCTACGAGCAGTACTTC. The J gene is TRBJ2-1, the V gene TRBV4-1; D may be TRBD1 or TRBD2 (5 bases each). The J call may be incorrect, as the DNA end agrees better with TRBJ2-7. This CDR3 is 16 amino acids long. Germline CDR1 and CDR2: MGHRA and YSYEKL.

The chain combines TRBV7-2 with TRBJ1-3, with D possibly being TRBD1 (5 bases). Per germline, CDR1 SGHTA and CDR2 FQGNSA. V lost 6 bases, J lost 7 bases, and 16 bases lay in between. This CDR3 is 14 amino acids long. CDR3 loop: CASSQAGRLNTIYF. The CDR3 DNA follows: TGTGCCAGCAGTCAGGCAGGGCGCCTGAACACCATATATTTT.

There are many counts of this clonotype. The chain carries TRBV28 and TRBJ2-7; TRBD1 might be the D (6 bases). The germline gives CDR1 MDHEN, CDR2 SYDVKM. The CDR3 runs to 14 residues. V dropped 0 bases and J dropped 0 bases, with 6 bases sitting between them. The CDR3 protein is CASSLWDSSYEQYF. The CDR3 coding sequence is TGTGCCAGCAGTTTATGGGACAGCTCCTACGAGCAGTACTTC.